A selection of T cell receptor beta chains follows, all from one sample in a study of graft-versus-host responses after intestinal transplantation. This table comes from immunoSEQ multiplex PCR, and its TCRdb copy is limited to in-frame clones, with some not included. The table shows tens of thousands of clones, with around 89% occurring only once. Their cognate antigens are unknown. Sequencing was performed on unstimulated CD8+ T cells sorted from spleen or lymph node cells, taken before transplant. These receptors all come from a human donor who was the organ donor for an intestinal transplant. The CDR3 runs from the conserved cysteine through the conserved F or W. D genes are given only for firm matches. Clone size is given for some rows only: seen once, a few or many times, or a class if the clone is expanded.

TRBD1	TRBV5-6	TRBJ1-1	NA	CASSPVGQVGAFF	TGTGCCAGCAGCCCAGTAGGACAGGTCGGAGCTTTCTTT
TRBD1	TRBV7-8	TRBJ1-6	NA	CASSEGQGRSPLHF	TGTGCCAGCAGCGAAGGACAGGGAAGATCACCCCTCCACTTT
NA	TRBV7-6	TRBJ2-2	NA	CASSFEGDTGELFF	TGTGCCAGCAGCTTCGAAGGGGACACCGGGGAGCTGTTTTTT
NA	TRBV5-1	TRBJ2-3	NA	CASSLDRVSDTQYF	TGCGCCAGCAGCTTGGACAGGGTTTCAGATACGCAGTATTTT
TRBD1	TRBV5-6	TRBJ2-3	NA	CASSTGGSTDTQYF	TGTGCCAGCAGTACAGGGGGGAGCACAGATACGCAGTATTTT
NA	TRBV27	TRBJ2-1	NA	CASSSGAGAGTSYNEQFF	TGTGCCAGCAGTTCGGGGGCGGGGGCGGGTACTTCCTACAATGAGCAGTTCTTC
NA	TRBV6-5	TRBJ2-2	NA	CASSLTGSTGELFF	TGTGCCAGCAGTTTGACAGGTTCCACCGGGGAGCTGTTTTTT
TRBD2	TRBV6-6	TRBJ2-1	NA	CASSLSRGGNEQFF	TGTGCCAGCAGCCTGTCGCGGGGGGGCAATGAGCAGTTCTTC
TRBD1	TRBV19	TRBJ2-1	NA	CASSIVHVRTGVNNEQFF	TGTGCCAGTAGTATTGTTCACGTACGGACAGGGGTTAACAATGAGCAGTTCTTC
TRBD1	TRBV7-2	TRBJ2-6	NA	CASSLGDSISSGANVLTF	TGTGCCAGCAGCTTAGGGGACAGTATTTCCTCTGGGGCCAACGTCCTGACTTTC
NA	TRBV11-2	TRBJ2-1	NA	CASSFRLSNNEQFF	TGTGCCAGCAGCTTCCGACTATCGAACAATGAGCAGTTCTTC
NA	TRBV11-2	TRBJ2-3	NA	CASSLHRDQDTQYF	TGTGCCAGCAGCCTCCACAGGGATCAAGATACGCAGTATTTT
NA	TRBV5-4	TRBJ1-2	NA	CASSLASGYTF	TGTGCCAGCAGCTTGGCCTCTGGCTACACCTTC
TRBD2	TRBV29-1	TRBJ2-2	NA	CSGGRDTGELFF	TGCAGCGGGGGGAGGGACACCGGGGAGCTGTTTTTT
NA	TRBV7-2	TRBJ2-1	NA	CASSHGGTASYNEQFF	TGTGCCAGCAGCCACGGAGGGACCGCGTCCTACAATGAGCAGTTCTTC
TRBD2	TRBV9	TRBJ2-1	NA	CASSVEASGGYNEQFF	TGTGCCAGCAGCGTAGAAGCTAGCGGGGGTTACAATGAGCAGTTCTTC
NA	TRBV19	TRBJ1-5	once	CASRAPAGNQPQHF	TGTGCCAGTAGGGCCCCAGCGGGAAATCAGCCCCAGCATTTT
NA	TRBV6-5	TRBJ1-3	once	CASSSRGFSGNTIYF	TGTGCCAGCAGTTCTAGGGGTTTCTCTGGAAACACCATATATTTT
TRBD1	TRBV4-1	TRBJ2-1	NA	CASSGRGQDYNEQFF	TGCGCCAGCAGCGGCAGGGGACAGGACTACAATGAGCAGTTCTTC
NA	TRBV5-6	TRBJ1-1	NA	CASSHDRSTEAFF	TGTGCCAGCAGCCACGACCGGAGCACTGAAGCTTTCTTT
TRBD2	TRBV14	TRBJ2-2	NA	CASWPGGTGELFF	TGTGCCAGCTGGCCGGGAGGCACCGGGGAGCTGTTTTTT
NA	TRBV5-1	TRBJ2-2	NA	CASSFRRGTGELFF	TGCGCCAGCAGCTTTAGACGGGGCACCGGGGAGCTGTTTTTT
TRBD1	TRBV13	TRBJ1-1	NA	CASSRDRGIEAFF	TGTGCCAGCAGCCGGGACAGGGGAATTGAAGCTTTCTTT
NA	TRBV6-5	TRBJ2-3	once	CASSRGYTVTDTQYF	TGTGCCAGCAGTAGGGGATACACGGTCACAGATACGCAGTATTTT
NA	TRBV7-8	TRBJ1-2	NA	CASSLEKALGQEDGYTF	TGTGCCAGCAGCTTAGAAAAGGCTTTGGGGCAGGAAGATGGCTACACCTTC